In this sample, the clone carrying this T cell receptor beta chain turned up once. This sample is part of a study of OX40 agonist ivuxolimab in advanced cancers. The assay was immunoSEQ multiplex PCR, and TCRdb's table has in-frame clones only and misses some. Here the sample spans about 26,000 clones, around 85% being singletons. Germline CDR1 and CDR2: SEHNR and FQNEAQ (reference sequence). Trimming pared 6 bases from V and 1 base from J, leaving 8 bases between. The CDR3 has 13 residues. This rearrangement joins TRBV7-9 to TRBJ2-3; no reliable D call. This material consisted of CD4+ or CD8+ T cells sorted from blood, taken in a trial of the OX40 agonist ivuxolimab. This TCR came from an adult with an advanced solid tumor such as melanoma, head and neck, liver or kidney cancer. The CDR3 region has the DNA TGTGCCAGCAGTACACCCCGCACAGATACGCAGTATTTT. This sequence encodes CASSTPRTDTQYF.